The 29 T cell receptor beta chains below were found in one sample sequenced in a study of blood T cell repertoires in COVID-19. The table came from immunoSEQ multiplex PCR; TCRdb's copy has only in-frame clones and leaves some out. The repertoire has 40,000 or so clones, approximately 85% of them found once; the top ten carry 3.5% to 4.5%. The sample was peripheral blood. Source of these receptors: a man between 60 and 70 years old with acute or convalescent COVID-19.

The V and J genes are TRBV9 and TRBJ1-2; D is ambiguous. The CDR3 consists of 13 residues. Trimming cost V 3 bases and J 1 base, with 7 bases left between them. Per the germline V gene, CDR1 is SGDLS and CDR2 is YYNGEE. The CDR3: CASSAQDNYGYTF. The CDR3 DNA follows: TGTGCCAGCAGCGCGCAGGATAACTATGGCTACACCTTC.

The J gene is TRBJ2-1, the V gene TRBV5-6, with no clear D. With 4 bases removed from V and 0 bases from J, the gap between germline ends came to 8 bases. CDR3 length equals 14 residues. Germline V lookup: CDR1 SGHDT, CDR2 YYEEEE. The CDR3 protein is CASSLPSSYNEQFF. In DNA, the CDR3 is TGTGCCAGCAGCCTCCCGTCCTCCTACAATGAGCAGTTCTTC.

V and J are TRBV10-1 and TRBJ2-2, with D possibly TRBD2 on 5 matching bases. Germline V gene sequence: CDR1 WNHNN, CDR2 SYGVQD (reference sequence). This CDR3 has 16 residues. V was pared by 8 bases and J by 4 bases, with 20 bases between. The CDR3 spells CASSEARTRFTGELFF. The DNA of the CDR3 is TGCGCCAGCTCCGAGGCCCGAACTAGGTTCACCGGGGAGCTGTTTTTT.

The chain employs TRBV3-1 (or the pseudogene TRBV3-2) and TRBJ1-4; D is ambiguous. The V end was cut by 3 bases, the J end by 8 bases, with 4 bases between. The CDR3 is 11 amino acids. Per the germline V gene, CDR1 is LGHDT and CDR2 is YNNKEL (reference sequence). The CDR3 DNA reads TGTGCCAGCAGCCAGAGGGAAAAACTGTTTTTT. It yields the protein CASSQREKLFF.

The rearrangement uses TRBV2 and TRBJ1-2; 11 positions match TRBD1. J was trimmed by 5 bases and V by 2 bases; bases with no gene match: 1. The germline V gene has CDR1 SNHLY and CDR2 FYNNEI. The CDR3 is made up of 14 amino acids. CDR3 loop: CASSERDRGYGYTF. The CDR3 DNA sequence: TGTGCCAGCAGTGAAAGGGACAGGGGGTATGGCTACACCTTC.

This clone was picked up a small number of times. This sequence joins TRBV30 and TRBJ1-1; no definite D call. The germline CDR1 and CDR2 sequences are GTSNPN and SVGIG (reference sequence). This CDR3 has 14 residues. V was clipped by 0 bases and J by 10 bases, with 18 bases between them. The CDR3 spells CAWSVRGGPLGAFF. In nucleotides, the CDR3 is TGTGCCTGGAGTGTACGTGGCGGCCCCCTGGGAGCTTTCTTT.

This clone was seen once. The chain employs TRBV5-6 and TRBJ1-1; D call uncertain. Germline CDR1 is SGHDT and CDR2 is YYEEEE. Trimming shortened V by 1 base and J by 8 bases, and 9 bases separated the two germline ends. The CDR3 is 12 residues long. In nucleotides, the CDR3 is TGTGCCAGCAGCTTGTCTGGGCCGGAAGCTTTCTTT. Amino acid sequence: CASSLSGPEAFF.

The chain joins TRBV6-6 to TRBJ2-1; D remains unclear. CDR3 length: 14 amino acids. CDR1 MNHNY and CDR2 SVGAGI come from the germline V gene (reference sequence). Trimming shortened V by 10 bases and J by 0 bases, and 13 bases separated the two germline ends. The CDR3 is CATGGSSSYNEQFF. CDR3 DNA sequence: TGTGCCACCGGCGGCTCGAGCTCCTACAATGAGCAGTTCTTC.

V and J are TRBV27 and TRBJ2-1; D is unclear. Trimming took off 2 bases at V and 5 bases at J, with 7 bases between the two ends. The CDR3 is 13 amino acids. Germline V gives CDR1 MNHEY, CDR2 SMNVEV (reference sequence). The CDR3: CASSLVLNNEQFF. CDR3 in DNA: TGTGCCAGCAGTTTAGTACTCAACAATGAGCAGTTCTTC.

The rearrangement uses TRBV5-1 and TRBJ2-3; 8 bases are a match to TRBD2. The CDR3 runs 15 residues. CDR1 and CDR2 from the germline V gene are SGHRS and YFSETQ. V lost 2 bases and J lost 8; bases outside the gene matches: 10. This CDR3 is CASSLWTSHGGTQYF. Here the CDR3 DNA reads TGCGCCAGCAGCTTATGGACTAGCCATGGGGGTACGCAGTATTTT. The full variable domain, its missing parts supplied by reference TRBV5-1 and TRBJ2-3, is KAGVTQTPRYLIKTRGQQVTLSCSPISGHRSVSWYQQTPGQGLQFLFEYFSETQRNKGNFPGRFSGRQFSNSRSEMNVSTLELGDSALYLCASSLWTSHGGTQYFGPGTRLTVL.

The rearrangement uses TRBV7-9 and TRBJ2-1, with 10 bases identical to TRBD2. V was pared by 2 bases and J by 13 bases, with 5 bases of the junction left unmatched. The CDR3 has 13 amino acids. Germline V gene sequence: CDR1 SEHNR, CDR2 FQNEAQ (reference sequence). Here the CDR3 DNA reads TGTGCCAGCAGCTTATGGACTAGCGGAGCACAGTTCTTC. The encoded protein is CASSLWTSGAQFF.

V gene TRBV7-3 combines with J gene TRBJ2-3, with 12 bases fitting TRBD2. The CDR3 has 19 amino acids. Trimming cost V 5 bases and J 4 bases; bases outside gene matches: 16. CDR1 is SGHTA and CDR2 is FQGTGA in the germline V gene. The CDR3 is CASSLYPGASGRVSDTQYF. The DNA of the CDR3 is TGTGCCAGCAGCCTATACCCCGGAGCTAGCGGGAGGGTCTCAGATACGCAGTATTTT.

The V call is TRBV10-3, the J call TRBJ2-1, with a tentative D call TRBD1 (5 bases). Trimming shortened V by 4 bases and J by 10 bases, and 8 bases separated the two germline ends. The germline V gene encodes CDR1 ENHRY and CDR2 SYGVKD. The CDR3 has 11 residues. Here the CDR3 reads CAISARQEQFF. The CDR3 DNA is TGTGCCATCAGTGCACGACAGGAGCAGTTCTTC.

The chain joins TRBV5-1 to TRBJ2-1, with D hard to call. CDR3 length equals 15 residues. Between the trimmed V and J ends, which lost 2 bases and 0 bases, there was a span of 9 bases. The germline CDR1 and CDR2 sequences are SGHRS and YFSETQ. Here the CDR3 reads CASSFESSSYNEQFF. CDR3 DNA sequence: TGCGCCAGCAGCTTCGAGTCAAGCTCCTACAATGAGCAGTTCTTC. Together with reference TRBV5-1 and TRBJ2-1, the CDR3 gives the full variable domain: KAGVTQTPRYLIKTRGQQVTLSCSPISGHRSVSWYQQTPGQGLQFLFEYFSETQRNKGNFPGRFSGRQFSNSRSEMNVSTLELGDSALYLCASSFESSSYNEQFFGPGTRLTVL.

V gene TRBV7-2 combines with J gene TRBJ2-5; D gene unclear. Trimming shortened V by 5 bases and J by 4 bases, and 8 bases separated the two germline ends. The CDR3 is made up of 12 amino acids. Germline V gene lookup returns CDR1 SGHTA and CDR2 FQGNSA. Written as DNA, the CDR3 is TGTGCCAGCAGCCCCTCCGGAGAGACCCAGTACTTC. Amino acids: CASSPSGETQYF. The entire variable domain, with the rest obtained from reference TRBV7-2 and TRBJ2-5, is as follows: GAGVSQSPSNKVTEKGKDVELRCDPISGHTALYWYRQSLGQGLEFLIYFQGNSAPDKSGLPSDRFSAERTGGSVSTLTIQRTQQEDSAVYLCASSPSGETQYFGPGTRLLVL.

This clone was seen once. J is TRBJ1-2 and V is TRBV18; TRBD1 matches 7 bases. CDR1 is KGHSH and CDR2 is LQKENI in the germline V gene. V was pared by 0 bases and J by 3 bases, with 4 bases of the junction left unmatched. The CDR3 covers 15 residues. CDR3 nucleotides: TGTGCCAGCTCACCACCGGGACAGACCTACTATGGCTACACCTTC. Translating gives CASSPPGQTYYGYTF.

This chain links TRBV20-1 with TRBJ1-2, with a possible D match to TRBD1 (5 bases). Trimming pared 5 bases from V and 7 bases from J, leaving 11 bases between. Germline V gene data show CDR1 as DFQATT and CDR2 as SNEGSKA (reference sequence). CDR3 size: 11 residues. The DNA for the CDR3 is TGCAGTGCTCTACGACAGAGTGGCTACACCTTC. Protein product: CSALRQSGYTF.

This rearrangement joins TRBV5-1 to TRBJ1-1, with 7 bases lining up with TRBD1. The CDR3 is 16 amino acids. The germline V gene has CDR1 SGHRS and CDR2 YFSETQ. The trim removed 3 bases at V and 3 bases at J, leaving 11 bases unmatched. The CDR3 loop reads CASSYPKTGEDTEAFF. CDR3 DNA sequence: TGCGCCAGCAGCTACCCAAAAACAGGGGAGGACACTGAAGCTTTCTTT.

The chain couples TRBV9 to TRBJ2-2; the D gene is possibly TRBD1 (6 bases). This CDR3 comprises 15 residues. Deletions cut 0 bases from V and 5 bases from J, with 11 bases between. Germline assignment: CDR1 SGDLS and CDR2 YYNGEE. The CDR3, as DNA: TGTGCCAGCAGCGTAGGTGACAGGTCAACCGGGGAGCTGTTTTTT. Its translation is CASSVGDRSTGELFF.

J is TRBJ1-3 and V is TRBV4-1; unclear D gene. CDR3 length: 16 amino acids. Germline CDR1 and CDR2: MGHRA and YSYEKL. V lost 0 bases and J 2 bases, leaving 11 bases between the germline ends. CDR3 sequence reads: CASSQDTYRAGNTIYF. In DNA form, the CDR3 reads TGCGCCAGCAGCCAAGATACCTACCGGGCTGGAAACACCATATATTTT.

The gene calls are TRBV27 and TRBJ2-7, with D tentatively TRBD1 (5 bases). V lost 3 bases, J lost 0 bases, and 15 bases lay in between. CDR1 and CDR2 from the germline V gene are MNHEY and SMNVEV (reference sequence). This CDR3 comprises 16 residues. This chain's CDR3 is CASSFLLTASSYEQYF. DNA for the CDR3: TGTGCCAGCAGTTTCCTGCTGACAGCTAGCTCCTACGAGCAGTACTTC.

This clone was observed a single time. The genes are TRBV4-1 and TRBJ2-5; D might be TRBD2 (6 bases). The CDR3 totals 16 residues. CDR1 and CDR2 from the germline V gene are MGHRA and YSYEKL. The V end was cut by 4 bases, the J end by 0 bases, with 15 bases between. CDR3 sequence (DNA): TGCGCCAGCAGCCCCCGGGACTCCTATTACCAAGAGACCCAGTACTTC. Translation: CASSPRDSYYQETQYF.

The chain links TRBV9 to TRBJ2-3; TRBD2 matches at 10 bases. The V segment lost 4 bases and the J segment 1 base; nucleotides outside the gene matches: 9. The CDR3 extends over 17 amino acids. Germline V lookup: CDR1 SGDLS, CDR2 YYNGEE. CDR3 loop: CASSPRTGTSGTDTQYF. The CDR3 DNA is TGTGCCAGCAGCCCCCGTACCGGGACTAGCGGCACAGATACGCAGTATTTT. Looking up the rest from reference TRBV9 and TRBJ2-3 gives the full variable domain: DSGVTQTPKHLITATGQRVTLRCSPRSGDLSVYWYQQSLDQGLQFLIQYYNGEERAKGNILERFSAQQFPDLHSELNLSSLELGDSALYFCASSPRTGTSGTDTQYFGPGTRLTVL.

The V gene is TRBV7-6, the J gene TRBJ2-1, with 15 bases matching TRBD2. This CDR3 is 19 amino acids long. Germline V CDR1 and CDR2: SGHVS, FNYEAQ. With 1 base clipped from V and 4 bases from J, the junction kept 8 bases outside the gene matches. Here the CDR3 DNA reads TGTGCCAGCAGCTTAGGTGGACTAGCGGGAGGGCCGGTTTACAATGAGCAGTTCTTC. It is translated as CASSLGGLAGGPVYNEQFF.

The chain joins TRBV7-2 to TRBJ1-1; the D gene is possibly TRBD1 (6 bases). Germline-derived CDR1 and CDR2 are SGHTA and FQGNSA. The CDR3 is 15 amino acids. Trimming pared 1 base from V and 4 bases from J, leaving 13 bases between. The DNA for the CDR3 is TGTGCCAGCAGCTTAGGGCAGGGGTTGGGCACTGAAGCTTTCTTT. This encodes CASSLGQGLGTEAFF.

V is TRBV28 and J is TRBJ1-2; D ambiguous. CDR1 and CDR2 (germline): MDHEN, SYDVKM. The CDR3 is 9 amino acids. V lost 8 bases and J 7 bases, leaving 5 bases between the germline ends. The CDR3 DNA reads as TGTGCCAGCGGGAGTGGCTACACCTTC. It yields the protein CASGSGYTF.

This clone was detected once. V usage is TRBV3-1 (or the pseudogene TRBV3-2) and J usage is TRBJ2-7; 8 nucleotides align to TRBD1. Germline-derived CDR1 and CDR2 are LGHDT and YNNKEL (reference sequence). This CDR3 has 16 amino acids. Trimming took 1 base from V and 1 from J; bases not matched to a gene: 6. In nucleotides, the CDR3 is TGTGCCAGCAGCCAAGCCGCCGGGACAGGTTCCTACGAGCAGTACTTC. Its protein is CASSQAAGTGSYEQYF.

This clone turned up a few times. The chain recombines TRBV7-2 with TRBJ1-3; D might be TRBD1 (6 bases). With 5 bases removed from V and 7 bases from J, the gap between germline ends came to 18 bases. Germline V gene sequence: CDR1 SGHTA, CDR2 FQGNSA. The CDR3 is 15 residues long. The CDR3 DNA reads as TGTGCCAGCAGCCCCGGGGGCGGGAGGGAGAACACCATATATTTT. Its translation: CASSPGGGRENTIYF.

The chain combines TRBV28 with TRBJ1-3, with 7 positions matching TRBD1. V gave up 8 bases and J gave up 8 bases; unmatched junction bases: 12. The CDR3 contains 14 residues. Germline CDR1 MDHEN, CDR2 SYDVKM. CDR3 nucleotide sequence: TGTGCCAGCCGGGGCGGACAGGAGTTGGACACCATATATTTT. This codes for CASRGGQELDTIYF. Filled out from reference TRBV28 and TRBJ1-3, the complete variable domain reads DVKVTQSSRYLVKRTGEKVFLECVQDMDHENMFWYRQDPGLGLRLIYFSYDVKMKEKGDIPEGYSVSREKKERFSLILESASTNQTSMYLCASRGGQELDTIYFGEGSWLTVV.